The sequence of this T cell receptor beta chain was determined in a study of cytomegalovirus exposure and HLA in healthy donors. Vbeta (60) and Jbeta (13) primers were used in the PCR. Assay used: immunoSEQ multiplex PCR; TCRdb lists only in-frame clones, some missing. The sample includes some 150,000 clones, approximately 80% of them seen just once. Specimen: PBMCs. The sequence was obtained from a young man in good health and CMV-seropositive.

The CDR3 nucleotides are TGTGCCAGTAGACCCAGGGGAAGGTTTGAAGCTTTCTTT. Protein sequence: CASRPRGRFEAFF. The chain is built from TRBV19 and TRBJ1-1; a possible D gene is TRBD1 (6 bases). CDR3 length equals 13 residues. The V end was cut by 6 bases, the J end by 7 bases, with 15 bases between. Germline assignment: CDR1 LNHDA and CDR2 SQIVND (reference sequence).